These T cell receptor beta chains were read from a single sample in a study of T cells after yellow fever vaccination. TCRdb re-analysed the 5' RACE reads in MiXCR, keeping a single row per CDR3 protein. Here the sample spans approximately 550,000 distinct CDR3 sequences, 15% to 20% being singletons. The sequencing used PBMCs, collected 15 days after the yellow fever booster vaccination. These receptors originate from a man aged 25-40 years who received the YFV17D yellow fever vaccine. Both conserved end residues are part of each CDR3. The D gene is left open where the match is weak. Clone size is shown for a subset of rows, as once, few, many or a class of expanded clone.

d_call	v_call	j_call	clone_size	cdr3_aa	cdr3_nt
TRBD2	TRBV18	TRBJ2-1	NA	CASHPDGRGNEQFF	TGTGCCAGCCACCCTGACGGGAGGGGCAATGAGCAGTTCTTC
NA	TRBV4-2	TRBJ2-2	NA	CASSQDQGRTFGELFF	TGTGCCAGCAGCCAAGATCAAGGCAGGACGTTCGGGGAGCTGTTTTTT
TRBD2	TRBV14	TRBJ2-7	NA	CASSPGLAGMGEQYF	TGTGCCAGCAGCCCAGGACTAGCGGGAATGGGCGAGCAGTACTTC
NA	TRBV15	TRBJ2-3	NA	CATSTDHPDTQYF	TGTGCCACCAGCACGGACCACCCCGATACGCAGTATTTT
NA	TRBV29-1	TRBJ2-6	few	CSVEVGSGANVLTF	TGCAGCGTTGAAGTTGGCTCTGGGGCCAACGTCCTGACTTTC
TRBD1	TRBV7-6	TRBJ2-5	NA	CASSLFVPRDRFQETQYF	TGTGCCAGCAGCTTATTTGTCCCACGGGACAGATTTCAAGAGACCCAGTACTTC
NA	TRBV7-6	TRBJ2-6	NA	CASSLGHESFSAGGANVLTF	TGTGCCAGCAGCTTAGGACACGAATCCTTCTCCGCGGGCGGGGCCAACGTCCTGACTTTC
TRBD2	TRBV20-1	TRBJ2-3	many	CSARPQSLAASTDTQYF	TGCAGTGCTAGACCCCAATCGCTAGCGGCAAGCACAGATACGCAGTATTTT
NA	TRBV6-5	TRBJ2-2	NA	CASSYSSRGRSTGELFF	TGTGCCAGCAGTTATTCGTCCCGAGGGCGGAGCACCGGGGAGCTGTTTTTT
NA	TRBV10-3	TRBJ2-7	NA	CAISDVGYEQYF	TGTGCCATCAGTGATGTGGGCTACGAGCAGTACTTC
NA	TRBV29-1	TRBJ1-1	few	CSVVATWGTEAFF	TGCAGCGTTGTGGCCACCTGGGGCACTGAAGCTTTCTTT
NA	TRBV20-1	TRBJ1-4	NA	CSARDLEIATNEKLFF	TGCAGTGCTAGAGACCTGGAGATTGCAACTAATGAAAAACTGTTTTTT
NA	TRBV7-2	TRBJ2-6	NA	CASSLAKEKLFSGANVLTF	TGTGCCAGCAGCTTAGCGAAGGAGAAGTTGTTCTCTGGGGCCAACGTCCTGACTTTC
TRBD2	TRBV20-1	TRBJ2-5	NA	CSARASGSETQYF	TGCAGTGCTAGGGCTAGCGGGAGTGAGACCCAGTACTTC
NA	TRBV7-8	TRBJ2-7	few	CASSYKEASSYEQYF	TGTGCCAGCAGCTATAAAGAGGCCAGCTCCTACGAGCAGTACTTC
NA	TRBV21-1	TRBJ2-7	NA	CASSNYSRGHDRYEQYF	TGTGCCAGCAGCAATTATAGTAGAGGACACGATCGATACGAGCAGTACTTC
TRBD2	TRBV6-5	TRBJ2-7	few	CASTRLAGASYEQYF	TGTGCCAGCACTAGACTAGCGGGAGCCTCCTACGAGCAGTACTTC
NA	TRBV29-1	TRBJ2-5	NA	CSVRLGRFRTQYF	TGCAGCGTCCGTTTAGGGCGGTTCAGGACCCAGTACTTC
TRBD1	TRBV6-5	TRBJ2-7	once	CASSSSDRGREQYF	TGTGCCAGCAGTTCATCCGACAGGGGTCGGGAGCAGTACTTC
NA	TRBV5-1	TRBJ1-2	NA	CASMATGGALGYTF	TGCGCCAGCATGGCGACGGGGGGCGCTTTAGGCTACACCTTC
NA	TRBV10-3	TRBJ1-4	NA	CAISENMKKLFF	TGTGCCATCAGTGAGAACATGAAAAAACTGTTTTTT
NA	TRBV7-8	TRBJ1-1	NA	CASSLVFRRSEAFF	TGTGCCAGCAGCTTAGTGTTTAGGCGCTCTGAAGCTTTCTTT
NA	TRBV7-8	TRBJ1-5	NA	CASSLAGGASNQPQHF	TGTGCCAGCAGCTTAGCCGGGGGGGCCAGCAATCAGCCCCAGCATTTT
TRBD1	TRBV7-9	TRBJ2-1	few	CASSMPGQSANNEQFF	TGTGCCAGCAGCATGCCGGGACAGAGCGCAAACAATGAGCAGTTCTTC